The 20 T cell receptor beta chains below all came from one sample that was sequenced in a study of T cells in Graves' hyperthyroidism and ophthalmopathy. The TCR beta CDR3 regions underwent amplification using RNA transcripts as the source. The primer set for the first-round RT-PCR of the TCR CDR3 was HTBI. One entry per CDR3 protein, called by TCRdb with MiXCR from the multiplex PCR reads. The table shows approximately 600,000 distinct CDR3 sequences, with roughly 15% occurring only once. The specimen was blood. Source of these receptors: a woman aged 40 to 50 with Graves' ophthalmopathy.

This clonotype was seen ten or more times. The DNA for the CDR3 is TGTGCCAGCAGGGGAGGAGGGACTAGTGGTGAGACCCAGTACTTC. This sequence encodes CASRGGGTSGETQYF. The rearrangement joins TRBV7-2 to TRBJ2-5, with TRBD2 matching 8 bases. V shed 6 bases, J shed 5 bases, and the junction held 11 bases outside the gene matches. The V gene's germline CDR1 is SGHTA and CDR2 FQGNSA. The CDR3 runs 15 residues. Together with reference TRBV7-2 and TRBJ2-5, the CDR3 gives the full variable domain: GAGVSQSPSNKVTEKGKDVELRCDPISGHTALYWYRQSLGQGLEFLIYFQGNSAPDKSGLPSDRFSAERTGGSVSTLTIQRTQQEDSAVYLCASRGGGTSGETQYFGPGTRLLVL.

J is TRBJ2-2 and V is TRBV27; 16 bases are a match to TRBD2. The junction had 9 bases not matched to a gene; V was cut back by 4 bases and J by 1 base. The CDR3 runs 20 residues. The germline V gene has CDR1 MNHEY and CDR2 SMNVEV (reference sequence). Here the CDR3 reads CASSSGTSGRGGLNTGELFF. In DNA form, the CDR3 reads TGTGCCAGCAGTTCCGGGACTAGCGGGAGGGGAGGATTGAACACCGGGGAGCTGTTTTTT.

This clonotype was seen at least ten times. The genes are TRBV20-1 and TRBJ2-7; TRBD2 is a possible D gene (6 bases). Germline CDR1 DFQATT, CDR2 SNEGSKA (reference sequence). This CDR3 region has 14 residues. V was trimmed by 4 bases and J by 2 bases, leaving 15 bases between them. CDR3 sequence (DNA): TGCAGTGCTAACCGTGCGGGACTTACCTACGAGCAGTACTTC. As protein: CSANRAGLTYEQYF.

This clonotype was observed many times. CDR3 sequence (DNA): TGTGCCAGCAGCTTCCCCAAGACAGGGGCTGGAAACACCATATATTTT. Its protein is CASSFPKTGAGNTIYF. The gene calls are TRBV11-2 and TRBJ1-3; 8 positions agree with TRBD1. In germline, CDR1 is SGHAT, CDR2 FQNNGV. This CDR3 spans 16 amino acids. The ends lost 3 bases at V and 2 bases at J; junction bases unmatched: 6.

This clonotype was counted ten times or more. This rearrangement joins TRBV27 to TRBJ2-2; D call uncertain. CDR1 and CDR2 from the germline V gene are MNHEY and SMNVEV (reference sequence). The CDR3 contains 13 residues. V was shortened by 7 bases and J by 1 base, with 7 bases between the two germline ends. CDR3 DNA sequence: TGTGCCAGCATCGAAGGGAACACCGGGGAGCTGTTTTTT. It encodes CASIEGNTGELFF.

The chain couples TRBV14 to TRBJ2-2; D uncertain. Germline CDR1 reads SGHDN; CDR2 reads FVKESK. Trimming cost V 4 bases and J 4 bases, with 13 bases left between them. This CDR3 spans 15 amino acids. The CDR3, as DNA: TGTGCCAGCAGCCGTCAAGGCACTATCACCGGGGAGCTGTTTTTT. Translated, it gives CASSRQGTITGELFF.

This clonotype occurred many times. The chain joins TRBV7-3 to TRBJ1-1; D is ambiguous. V lost 7 bases, J lost 3 bases, and 15 bases lay in between. The CDR3 contains 14 residues. Germline CDR1 is SGHTA and CDR2 is FQGTGA. CDR3 loop: CASTQQPGDTEAFF. Written as DNA, the CDR3 is TGTGCCAGCACCCAACAGCCCGGCGACACTGAAGCTTTCTTT.

The genes are TRBV18 and TRBJ2-7; possible D gene TRBD2, 6 bases. The CDR3 extends over 13 amino acids. Trimming stripped 4 bases from V and 3 bases from J, with 10 bases between. The germline V gene has CDR1 KGHSH and CDR2 LQKENI. CDR3 in DNA: TGTGCCAGCTCACGGGACTCAGGCTACGAGCAGTACTTC. Translation gives CASSRDSGYEQYF.

There are many counts of this clonotype. This chain uses TRBV11-1 with TRBJ2-5, with 8 bases fitting TRBD1. The CDR3 is 14 amino acids. After removal of 5 bases from V and 5 bases from J, the junction contained 7 bases not matched to a gene. Germline V gene lookup returns CDR1 SGHAT and CDR2 FQDESV (reference sequence). CDR3 amino acids: CASSDRTGRETQYF. As DNA, the CDR3 is TGTGCCAGCAGCGACCGGACAGGGCGGGAGACCCAGTACTTC.

This clonotype was found many times. This chain connects TRBV20-1 to TRBJ1-5, with no clear D. The CDR3 totals 13 residues. Germline V gives CDR1 DFQATT, CDR2 SNEGSKA (reference sequence). V was cut by 3 bases and J by 0 bases, with 6 bases left in between. The CDR3 loop reads CSASAGSNQPQHF. The CDR3, as DNA: TGCAGTGCTAGTGCTGGTAGCAATCAGCCCCAGCATTTT.

This clonotype came up a few times. The chain carries TRBV27 and TRBJ1-2, with D possibly TRBD1 on 5 matching bases. Trimming took off 2 bases at V and 2 bases at J, with 12 bases between the two ends. Germline V gene data show CDR1 as MNHEY and CDR2 as SMNVEV (reference sequence). The CDR3 totals 15 residues. The chain's CDR3 is CASSLIAGWNYGYTF. The CDR3 coding sequence is TGTGCCAGCAGTTTAATCGCAGGGTGGAACTATGGCTACACCTTC.

There are many counts of this clonotype. This chain links TRBV6-1 with TRBJ2-5, with D possibly matching TRBD2 (5 bases). The germline V and J ends were trimmed by 4 bases and 5 bases, with 11 bases remaining between them. This CDR3 is 13 amino acids long. Germline V gives CDR1 MNHNS, CDR2 SASEGT. This chain's CDR3 is CASSATSVETQYF. The CDR3 DNA follows: TGTGCCAGCAGTGCCACTAGTGTGGAGACCCAGTACTTC.

This clonotype was seen at least ten times. The chain is built from TRBV28 and TRBJ2-2; TRBD1 is a possible D gene (5 bases). Germline CDR1 is MDHEN and CDR2 is SYDVKM. The CDR3 extends over 19 amino acids. The ends were cut back, 2 bases at V and 3 bases at J, with 22 bases in the middle. The CDR3 nucleotides are TGTGCCAGCAGTTTAGGCCAGGGTAACGTTGAGCTTTACACCGGGGAGCTGTTTTTT. Translation: CASSLGQGNVELYTGELFF.

This clonotype was observed at least ten times. V usage is TRBV29-1 and J usage is TRBJ1-1, with TRBD1 matching 7 bases. In germline, CDR1 is SQVTM, CDR2 ANQGSEA. This CDR3 comprises 12 residues. The trim removed 7 bases at V and 6 bases at J, leaving 8 bases unmatched. The CDR3: CSARGQGAEAFF. The CDR3 DNA reads TGCAGCGCCCGAGGGCAGGGGGCTGAAGCTTTCTTT.

This clonotype came up many times. The genes are TRBV20-1 and TRBJ2-5; TRBD2 matches 9 bases. With V trimmed by 3 bases and J by 5 bases, 13 bases remained unmatched. The CDR3 loop spans 16 amino acids. Per the germline V gene, CDR1 is DFQATT and CDR2 is SNEGSKA (reference sequence). The CDR3 loop is CSASSRLADHPETQYF. The DNA for the CDR3 is TGCAGTGCTAGTTCTCGACTAGCGGATCACCCGGAGACCCAGTACTTC.

This clonotype was counted many times. The chain combines TRBV28 with TRBJ1-2; D gene ambiguous. Germline V CDR1 and CDR2: MDHEN, SYDVKM. V was cut by 6 bases and J by 4 bases, with 15 bases left in between. The CDR3 has 14 amino acids. CDR3 coding DNA: TGTGCCAGCAGCCCGAGGTTGGCCATCTATGGCTACACCTTC. It codes for CASSPRLAIYGYTF.

This rearrangement joins TRBV29-1 to TRBJ2-1; 9 nucleotides match TRBD1. The CDR3 extends over 13 amino acids. Germline V CDR1 and CDR2: SQVTM, ANQGSEA. With 4 bases clipped from V and 10 bases from J, the junction kept 8 bases outside the gene matches. In nucleotides, the CDR3 is TGCAGCGTTGGAATAACAGGGGGCCGGGAGCAGTTCTTC. Translating it yields CSVGITGGREQFF.

The chain recombines TRBV4-1 with TRBJ1-5; maybe TRBD1 (6 bases). Germline V gene data show CDR1 as MGHRA and CDR2 as YSYEKL. Between the trimmed V and J ends, which lost 1 base and 2 bases, there was a span of 12 bases. This CDR3 region has 16 residues. CDR3 region: CASSQAGARGNQPQHF. The CDR3 nucleotides are TGCGCCAGCAGCCAAGCAGGGGCGCGTGGCAATCAGCCCCAGCATTTT.

This clonotype was seen ten or more times. This chain joins TRBV6-1 and TRBJ1-2; TRBD1 matches at 7 bases. The CDR3 loop spans 14 amino acids. With 5 bases clipped from V and 1 base from J, the junction kept 4 bases outside the gene matches. Germline CDR1 MNHNS, CDR2 SASEGT. In nucleotides, the CDR3 is TGTGCCAGCAGTACCGGGACAGTTAACTATGGCTACACCTTC. Its protein product is CASSTGTVNYGYTF.

This clonotype was seen at least ten times. The chain links TRBV12-3 or TRBV12-4 to TRBJ1-5; a weak D match, TRBD1 (5 bases). The CDR3 is 13 residues long. V lost 2 bases and J lost 7, with 9 bases in between. The CDR3 coding sequence is TGTGCCAGCAGTTTAAAGGGGCGCCAGCCCCAGCATTTT. Protein: CASSLKGRQPQHF.